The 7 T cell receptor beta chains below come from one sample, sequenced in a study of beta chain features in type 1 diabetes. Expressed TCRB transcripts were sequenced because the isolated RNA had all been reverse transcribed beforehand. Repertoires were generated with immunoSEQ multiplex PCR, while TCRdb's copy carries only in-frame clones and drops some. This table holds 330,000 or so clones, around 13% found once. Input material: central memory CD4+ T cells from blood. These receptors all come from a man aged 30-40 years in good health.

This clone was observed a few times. The CDR3 spells CASSLAATQDTGELFF. Here the CDR3 DNA reads TGTGCCAGCAGCTTGGCCGCGACCCAAGACACCGGGGAGCTGTTTTTT. This rearrangement joins TRBV5-6 to TRBJ2-2; D uncertain. V was trimmed by 0 bases and J by 3 bases, leaving 12 bases between them. The CDR3 length is 16 residues. Germline loops: CDR1 SGHDT, CDR2 YYEEEE.

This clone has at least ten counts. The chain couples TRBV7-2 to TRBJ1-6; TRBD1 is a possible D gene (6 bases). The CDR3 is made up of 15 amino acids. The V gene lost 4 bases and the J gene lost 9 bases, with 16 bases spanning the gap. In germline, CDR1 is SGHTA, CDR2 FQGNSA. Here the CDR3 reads CASSSGGGGSSPLHF. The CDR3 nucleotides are TGTGCCAGCAGCTCCGGGGGAGGGGGAAGTTCACCCCTCCACTTT. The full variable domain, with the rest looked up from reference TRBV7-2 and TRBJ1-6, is GAGVSQSPSNKVTEKGKDVELRCDPISGHTALYWYRQSLGQGLEFLIYFQGNSAPDKSGLPSDRFSAERTGGSVSTLTIQRTQQEDSAVYLCASSSGGGGSSPLHFGNGTRLTVT.

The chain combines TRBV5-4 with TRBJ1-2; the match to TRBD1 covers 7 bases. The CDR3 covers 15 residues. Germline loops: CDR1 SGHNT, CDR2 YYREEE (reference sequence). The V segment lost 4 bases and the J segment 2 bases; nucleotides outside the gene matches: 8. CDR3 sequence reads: CASSGRQGINYGYTF. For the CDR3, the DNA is TGTGCCAGCAGCGGAAGACAGGGCATAAACTATGGCTACACCTTC.

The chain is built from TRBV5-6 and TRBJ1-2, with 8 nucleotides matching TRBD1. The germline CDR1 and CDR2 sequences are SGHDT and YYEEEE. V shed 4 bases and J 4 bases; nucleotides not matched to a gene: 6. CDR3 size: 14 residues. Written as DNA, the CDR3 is TGTGCCAGCAGCCAGGGGACAGGAGGCTATGGCTACACCTTC. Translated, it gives CASSQGTGGYGYTF.

The CDR3 is CASSSQGAVLAEQYF. For the CDR3, the DNA is TGTGCCAGCAGTTCGCAGGGGGCCGTCCTGGCCGAGCAGTACTTC. The rearrangement joins TRBV6-5 to TRBJ2-7; 8 nucleotides agree with TRBD1. The CDR3 covers 15 residues. Unmatched junction bases numbered 11, after V lost 4 bases and J lost 6 bases. CDR1 is MNHEY, CDR2 SVGAGI, per germline.

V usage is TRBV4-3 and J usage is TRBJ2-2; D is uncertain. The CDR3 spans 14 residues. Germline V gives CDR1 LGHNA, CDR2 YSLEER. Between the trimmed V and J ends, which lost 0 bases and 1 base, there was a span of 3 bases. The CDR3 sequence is CASSQDMNTGELFF. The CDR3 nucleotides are TGCGCCAGCAGCCAAGATATGAACACCGGGGAGCTGTTTTTT.

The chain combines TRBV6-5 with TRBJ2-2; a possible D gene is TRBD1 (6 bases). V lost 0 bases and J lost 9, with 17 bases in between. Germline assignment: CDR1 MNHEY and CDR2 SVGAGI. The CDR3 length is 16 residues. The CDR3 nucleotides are TGTGCCAGCAGTTACTCCGTAGAAAACAGGGTGCGGGAGCTGTTTTTT. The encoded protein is CASSYSVENRVRELFF.